The 12 T cell receptor beta chains below all came from one sample that was sequenced in a study of cytomegalovirus exposure and HLA in healthy donors. The PCR employed 60 Vbeta primers together with 13 Jbeta primers. TCRdb keeps only in-frame clones here, not all; method: immunoSEQ multiplex PCR. Of 85,000 to 120,000 clones in the sample, 82% were seen once. The sample consisted of PBMCs. The source is a man aged 50-59 years in good health and CMV-seronegative.

The chain has TRBV5-4 and TRBJ1-6, with 8 bases lining up with TRBD1. Per the germline V gene, CDR1 is SGHNT and CDR2 is YYREEE (reference sequence). This CDR3 spans 17 amino acids. Germline trimming cut 4 bases from V and 0 bases from J; bases unmatched to any gene: 6. CDR3 in amino acids: CASSPQGASSYNSPLHF. The DNA of the CDR3 is TGTGCCAGCAGCCCCCAGGGGGCGAGCTCCTATAATTCACCCCTCCACTTT. Together with reference TRBV5-4 and TRBJ1-6, the CDR3 gives the full variable domain: ETGVTQSPTHLIKTRGQQVTLRCSSQSGHNTVSWYQQALGQGPQFIFQYYREEENGRGNFPPRFSGLQFPNYSSELNVNALELDDSALYLCASSPQGASSYNSPLHFGNGTRLTVT.

The J gene is TRBJ1-1, the V gene TRBV6-6; D unclear. This CDR3 is built from 13 residues. In germline, CDR1 is MNHNY, CDR2 SVGAGI (reference sequence). V was clipped by 5 bases and J by 4 bases, with 11 bases between them. CDR3 amino acids: CASSPPGGTEAFF. DNA for the CDR3: TGTGCCAGCAGTCCCCCGGGTGGCACTGAAGCTTTCTTT.

The rearrangement uses TRBV5-1 and TRBJ1-6; 9 bases match TRBD1. The CDR3 consists of 15 residues. Germline V gene sequence: CDR1 SGHRS, CDR2 YFSETQ. With V trimmed by 2 bases and J by 9 bases, 6 bases remained unmatched. CDR3 sequence reads: CASSLSQGAISPLHF. The CDR3 nucleotides are TGCGCCAGCAGCTTATCACAGGGGGCCATTTCACCCCTCCACTTT.

The rearrangement links TRBV18 to TRBJ2-1; TRBD2 aligns across 7 bases. The germline gives CDR1 KGHSH, CDR2 LQKENI. The CDR3 length is 13 residues. Trimming at V came to 4 bases and at J to 10 bases, leaving 7 bases not matched to a gene. The CDR3 spells CASSRRGEGEQFF. The CDR3 nucleotides are TGTGCCAGCTCACGACGGGGGGAAGGGGAGCAGTTCTTC.

The chain carries TRBV2 and TRBJ1-2; tentative D call: TRBD1 (5 bases). Trimming took off 3 bases at V and 8 bases at J, with 19 bases between the two ends. The CDR3 is made up of 15 amino acids. Germline V gene sequence: CDR1 SNHLY, CDR2 FYNNEI. The CDR3 protein is CASSEGPERGRGYTF. Written as DNA, the CDR3 is TGTGCCAGCAGTGAGGGGCCCGAACGCGGCCGGGGCTACACCTTC. Based on the CDR3 plus reference TRBV2 and TRBJ1-2, the full variable domain is EPEVTQTPSHQVTQMGQEVILRCVPISNHLYFYWYRQILGQKVEFLVSFYNNEISEKSEIFDDQFSVERPDGSNFTLKIRSTKLEDSAMYFCASSEGPERGRGYTFGSGTRLTVV.

The chain recombines TRBV6-5 with TRBJ2-1, with D unresolved. The CDR3 loop spans 15 amino acids. V was clipped by 2 bases and J by 8 bases, with 16 bases between them. The germline CDR1 and CDR2 sequences are MNHEY and SVGAGI. The CDR3 DNA reads as TGTGCCAGCAGTTACGGGTTCCGGGTAGACGATGAGCAGTTCTTC. Translated: CASSYGFRVDDEQFF.

The rearrangement links TRBV7-9 to TRBJ2-1; perhaps TRBD2 as D (6 bases). Trimming took 4 bases from V and 6 from J, leaving 7 bases between them. The CDR3 sequence is 12 residues long. The germline CDR1 and CDR2 sequences are SEHNR and FQNEAQ (reference sequence). CDR3 DNA sequence: TGTGCCAGCAGCTGGGACTTCAATGAGCAGTTCTTC. Translation: CASSWDFNEQFF.

This clone is a singleton in its sample. The chain couples TRBV10-1 to TRBJ1-1, with a weak D call TRBD1 (6 bases). Looked up from germline, CDR1 is WNHNN and CDR2 is SYGVQD (reference sequence). V dropped 9 bases and J dropped 0 bases, with 20 bases sitting between them. This CDR3 has 16 residues. CDR3 region: CASIPPVKGVNTEAFF. DNA of the CDR3: TGCGCCAGTATCCCCCCTGTTAAGGGGGTGAACACTGAAGCTTTCTTT.

The chain recombines TRBV9 with TRBJ1-1, with 7 nucleotides matching TRBD1. V was clipped by 0 bases and J by 5 bases; unmatched bases: 7. In germline, CDR1 is SGDLS, CDR2 YYNGEE. The CDR3 has 15 residues. CDR3: CASSVGGGGETEAFF. The CDR3 DNA reads TGTGCCAGCAGCGTAGGAGGGGGCGGTGAAACTGAAGCTTTCTTT.

The chain combines TRBV28 with TRBJ1-2, with unresolved D. This CDR3 has 11 residues. Trimming cost V 8 bases and J 2 bases, with 6 bases left between them. Germline CDR1 and CDR2: MDHEN and SYDVKM. CDR3 nucleotide sequence: TGTGCCAGCCACAGCAACTATGGCTACACCTTC. Its protein product is CASHSNYGYTF.

Written as DNA, the CDR3 is TGTGCCAGCAGCTTGAGACAGGGGGATAATTCACCCCTCCACTTT. Translated, it gives CASSLRQGDNSPLHF. The genes are TRBV5-4 and TRBJ1-6, with 9 nucleotides matching TRBD1. CDR1 and CDR2 from the germline V gene are SGHNT and YYREEE (reference sequence). There are 15 residues in the CDR3. V trimming: 1 base; J trimming: 5 bases; junction bases outside the gene matches: 1.

This clone was seen once. The chain couples TRBV30 to TRBJ1-5; perhaps TRBD1 as D (6 bases). The CDR3 contains 13 residues. V lost 1 base and J 9 bases, leaving 13 bases between the germline ends. Germline lookup yields CDR1 GTSNPN and CDR2 SVGIG (reference sequence). CDR3 DNA: TGTGCCTGGAGTGGGGGACATCGCCGGCCCCAGCATTTT. It yields the protein CAWSGGHRRPQHF.